The 17 T cell receptor beta chains listed next were all sequenced from one sample in a study of blood T cell repertoires in COVID-19. Repertoires were generated with immunoSEQ multiplex PCR, while TCRdb's copy carries only in-frame clones and drops some. Of under 200,000 clones listed, roughly 80% are singletons. The sample comprised peripheral blood. These receptors were taken from a man in his 60s with active or convalescent COVID-19.

The chain carries TRBV11-2 and TRBJ2-1, with 7 positions matching TRBD2. The germline V gene encodes CDR1 SGHAT and CDR2 FQNNGV. The CDR3 runs 16 residues. The V gene end was trimmed by 4 bases and the J gene end by 1 base; junction bases not matched to a gene: 7. The CDR3 protein is CASSSWGGTSYNEQFF. CDR3 coding DNA: TGTGCCAGCAGCTCCTGGGGAGGGACGTCCTACAATGAGCAGTTCTTC.

The DNA for the CDR3 is TGCAGCGCTAGTGGGGGGTATAGCAATCAGCCCCAGCATTTT. This codes for CSASGGYSNQPQHF. The V call is TRBV29-1, the J call TRBJ1-5; D might be TRBD1 (5 bases). The CDR3 is made up of 14 amino acids. In germline, CDR1 is SQVTM, CDR2 ANQGSEA. V was cut by 7 bases and J by 0 bases, with 13 bases left in between. Full variable domain (outside the CDR3, taken from reference TRBV29-1 and TRBJ1-5): SAVISQKPSRDICQRGTSLTIQCQVDSQVTMMFWYRQQPGQSLTLIATANQGSEATYESGFVIDKFPISRPNLTFSTLTVSNMSPEDSSIYLCSASGGYSNQPQHFGDGTRLSIL.

This chain links TRBV5-1 with TRBJ1-3; no clear D. This CDR3 is built from 16 residues. Deletions cut 4 bases from V and 0 bases from J, with 14 bases between. Germline CDR1 SGHRS, CDR2 YFSETQ. CDR3 region: CASSDRTVISGNTIYF. The CDR3 DNA follows: TGCGCCAGCAGCGACCGAACAGTCATCTCTGGAAACACCATATATTTT.

The chain has TRBV4-3 and TRBJ2-2, with 9 bases identical to TRBD1. V shed 8 bases, J shed 5 bases, and the junction held 12 bases outside the gene matches. Germline CDR1 is LGHNA and CDR2 is YSLEER. The CDR3 runs to 16 residues. CDR3 loop: CASAITTGGGTGELFF. In nucleotides, the CDR3 is TGCGCCAGCGCGATAACGACAGGGGGAGGGACCGGGGAGCTGTTTTTT.

The V call is TRBV20-1, the J call TRBJ1-5; no clear D gene. The CDR3 loop spans 15 amino acids. The V end lost 3 bases, the J end lost 0 bases, and 12 bases lay between the germline ends. The germline V gene encodes CDR1 DFQATT and CDR2 SNEGSKA (reference sequence). The CDR3 is CSASPWENSNQPQHF. DNA for the CDR3: TGCAGTGCTAGTCCTTGGGAGAATAGCAATCAGCCCCAGCATTTT.

The chain combines TRBV11-2 with TRBJ2-7, with unresolved D. The germline V and J ends were trimmed by 7 bases and 0 bases, with 13 bases remaining between them. CDR1 SGHAT and CDR2 FQNNGV come from the germline V gene. This CDR3 contains 14 residues. CDR3 protein: CASTPAGSSYEQYF. The CDR3 DNA sequence: TGTGCCAGCACCCCGGCAGGCAGCTCCTACGAGCAGTACTTC.

V gene TRBV7-9 combines with J gene TRBJ2-3, with 14 nucleotides matching TRBD2. Germline V gene sequence: CDR1 SEHNR, CDR2 FQNEAQ (reference sequence). Unmatched junction bases numbered 3, after V lost 4 bases and J lost 3 bases. This CDR3 is 16 amino acids long. In DNA form, the CDR3 reads TGTGCCAGCAGCTCAGGGACTAGCGGGAGAACAGATACGCAGTATTTT. Its protein is CASSSGTSGRTDTQYF.

This clone was seen many times. The sample holds other DNA sequences that translate to the same CDR3. The chain combines TRBV18 with TRBJ2-5; TRBD2 agrees at 7 bases. V trimming: 3 bases; J trimming: 3 bases; junction bases outside the gene matches: 7. Germline V CDR1 and CDR2: KGHSH, LQKENI. The CDR3 consists of 15 residues. CDR3 sequence reads: CASSPLGGEEETQYF. For the CDR3, the DNA is TGTGCCAGCTCACCGCTGGGGGGGGAGGAAGAGACCCAGTACTTC.

The chain is built from TRBV18 and TRBJ1-2, with TRBD1 as a possible D gene (6 bases). CDR1 is KGHSH and CDR2 is LQKENI in the germline V gene. V was pared by 6 bases and J by 3 bases, with 17 bases between. There are 15 residues in the CDR3. CDR3 coding DNA: TGTGCCAGCTCCAAAAGGAGGACAGATGACTATGGCTACACCTTC. Its translation: CASSKRRTDDYGYTF.

This chain uses TRBV9 with TRBJ2-1, with no clear D. The length of the CDR3 is 15 residues. V was shortened by 4 bases and J by 4 bases, with 15 bases between the two germline ends. CDR1 and CDR2 (germline): SGDLS, YYNGEE. CDR3 residues: CASSPQSQRYNEQFF. In DNA form, the CDR3 reads TGTGCCAGCAGCCCCCAGTCCCAAAGATACAATGAGCAGTTCTTC.

This chain uses TRBV9 with TRBJ1-2; no definite D call. Trimming took 2 bases from V and 2 from J, leaving 10 bases between them. Germline V lookup: CDR1 SGDLS, CDR2 YYNGEE. This CDR3 comprises 14 residues. In DNA form, the CDR3 reads TGTGCCAGCAGCGTCGGGGTAGTCAACTATGGCTACACCTTC. It is translated as CASSVGVVNYGYTF.

The chain carries TRBV7-2 and TRBJ2-2, with 9 bases that match TRBD2. This CDR3 contains 15 residues. The germline CDR1 and CDR2 sequences are SGHTA and FQGNSA. Germline trimming cut 4 bases from V and 6 bases from J; bases unmatched to any gene: 6. The DNA for the CDR3 is TGTGCCAGCAGCTCGGCGGGGGGGGGAGCCGGGGAGCTGTTTTTT. Translation gives CASSSAGGGAGELFF. Based on the CDR3 plus reference TRBV7-2 and TRBJ2-2, the full variable domain is GAGVSQSPSNKVTEKGKDVELRCDPISGHTALYWYRQSLGQGLEFLIYFQGNSAPDKSGLPSDRFSAERTGGSVSTLTIQRTQQEDSAVYLCASSSAGGGAGELFFGEGSRLTVL.

The chain has TRBV28 and TRBJ2-5, with D perhaps TRBD2 (6 bases). Looked up from germline, CDR1 is MDHEN and CDR2 is SYDVKM. With 5 bases removed from V and 3 bases from J, the gap between germline ends came to 16 bases. The CDR3 runs to 15 residues. The DNA of the CDR3 is TGTGCCAGCAGTCACGGGAGCTTTAATAAAGAGACCCAGTACTTC. Translated, it gives CASSHGSFNKETQYF.

This chain joins TRBV6-5 and TRBJ1-6; D remains ambiguous. The germline V and J ends were trimmed by 8 bases and 10 bases, with 12 bases remaining between them. The CDR3 loop spans 12 amino acids. Germline values: CDR1 MNHEY, CDR2 SVGAGI. CDR3 in amino acids: CASARSRSPLHF. The CDR3 DNA follows: TGTGCCAGCGCGAGGTCTCGATCACCCCTCCACTTT.

The chain carries TRBV28 and TRBJ2-1, with 9 positions matching TRBD2. Per germline, CDR1 MDHEN and CDR2 SYDVKM. The CDR3 is 13 residues long. With V trimmed by 6 bases and J by 5 bases, 2 bases remained unmatched. CDR3 protein: CASRAGGNNEQFF. CDR3 in DNA: TGTGCCAGCAGGGCGGGAGGGAACAATGAGCAGTTCTTC.

In regard to this clone: The same CDR3 also results from other DNA sequences found in this sample. The chain links TRBV18 to TRBJ1-1, with a tentative D call TRBD1 (5 bases). The CDR3 consists of 13 residues. Germline assignment: CDR1 KGHSH and CDR2 LQKENI. Trimming took off 6 bases at V and 5 bases at J, with 13 bases between the two ends. The CDR3 region is CASSPGRGTEAFF. The CDR3, as DNA: TGTGCCAGCTCGCCGGGTCGGGGGACTGAAGCTTTCTTT.

The CDR3 is CASSESRGSDTEAFF. CDR3 nucleotides: TGTGCCAGCAGTGAATCTAGAGGGTCGGACACTGAAGCTTTCTTT. This rearrangement joins TRBV2 to TRBJ1-1, with no clear D. Trimming stripped 2 bases from V and 3 bases from J, with 13 bases between. CDR1 SNHLY and CDR2 FYNNEI come from the germline V gene. The CDR3 is 15 residues long.